The clone carrying this TCR beta chain was seen many times. TCRdb fed the RT-PCR reads into MiXCR, producing one record per CDR3 protein. The data show approximately 20,000 distinct CDR3 sequences, with 4.5% to 5.5% seen just once and about 40% held by the top ten. The sample comes from a study of patients and donors after allogeneic stem cell transplantation. Germline-derived CDR1 and CDR2 are SGHRS and YFSETQ. The V segment lost 6 bases and the J segment 0 bases; nucleotides outside the gene matches: 10. CDR3 length equals 17 residues. The sequence derives from a human donor who was either an allogeneic HSCT recipient or a stem cell or donor lymphocyte infusion donor (not recorded which). It is not recorded whose cells these are; they may come from a transplant donor. The sequenced material came from blood, either unsorted or a sorted T cell fraction (not recorded which). The chain combines TRBV5-1 with TRBJ2-2; TRBD1 matches 8 bases. CDR3 nucleotide sequence: TGCGCCAGCACTTCACTGCAGGGGGCCTCGAACACCGGGGAGCTGTTTTTT. Translated, it gives CASTSLQGASNTGELFF. The full variable domain, completed using reference TRBV5-1 and TRBJ2-2, is KAGVTQTPRYLIKTRGQQVTLSCSPISGHRSVSWYQQTPGQGLQFLFEYFSETQRNKGNFPGRFSGRQFSNSRSEMNVSTLELGDSALYLCASTSLQGASNTGELFFGEGSRLTVL.